This TCR beta chain is drawn from a study of T-cell memory formation after mild COVID-19. Study-level results: Chiefly within CM and EM were the contracting CD4+ clones; CD8+ ones were within EMRA. Later expanders leaned CD4+, whereas day 15 to 85 contracting clones were balanced CD4/CD8.

This clonotype showed up just a few times. Its matching antigen is unknown. A single record per CDR3 protein comes from TCRdb applying MiXCR to the 5' RACE reads. Among 470,000 or so distinct CDR3 sequences listed, about 20% were seen once. The germline CDR1 and CDR2 sequences are SGDLS and YYNGEE. V lost 3 bases to trimming and J lost 2 bases, with 7 bases between them. This CDR3 is 13 amino acids long. This clonotype was obtained from an adult woman who had mild COVID-19 (a few samples of this study predate the infection). Cell type and time point are not known. The rearrangement joins TRBV9 to TRBJ2-3; possibly TRBD1 for D (5 bases). Input material: PBMCs or a T cell subset sorted from them (not recorded which). In nucleotides, the CDR3 is TGTGCCAGCAGCGCGGACAACACAGATACGCAGTATTTT. It is translated as CASSADNTDTQYF.